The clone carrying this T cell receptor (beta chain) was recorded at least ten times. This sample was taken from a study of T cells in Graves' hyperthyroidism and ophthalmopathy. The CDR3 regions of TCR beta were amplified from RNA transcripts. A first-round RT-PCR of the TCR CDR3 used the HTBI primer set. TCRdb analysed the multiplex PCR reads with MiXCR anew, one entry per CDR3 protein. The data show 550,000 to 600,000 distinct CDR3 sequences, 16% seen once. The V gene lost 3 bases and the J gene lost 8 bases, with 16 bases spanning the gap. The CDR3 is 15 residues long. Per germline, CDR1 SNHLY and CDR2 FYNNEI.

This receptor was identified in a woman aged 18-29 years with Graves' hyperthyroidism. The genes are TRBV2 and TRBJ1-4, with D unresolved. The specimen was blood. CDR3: CASSEEPPSGEKLFF. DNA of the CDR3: TGTGCCAGCAGTGAGGAGCCTCCCTCTGGCGAAAAACTGTTTTTT.